The subject of this entry is one T cell receptor (beta chain). Its cognate antigen is unknown. These data are taken from a study of immune evolution from preneoplasia to lung adenocarcinoma. At the level of the study: HLA loss of heterozygosity: 5.5% to 8.5% AIS, about 14% MIA, 30% to 35% ADC, none AAH. General observations from the study: Top clone share appeared to fall from AAH through AIS, MIA, adenocarcinoma. Later-stage lesions seemingly showed higher T cell density and diversity than normal lung.

The repertoire was sequenced with immunoSEQ multiplex PCR; TCRdb's copy has only in-frame clones and lacks some. The table records 35,000 to 40,000 clones, about 73% of them present only once. The germline V and J ends were trimmed by 3 bases and 6 bases, with 21 bases remaining between them. Germline V gives CDR1 MGHRA, CDR2 YSYEKL. This CDR3 comprises 17 residues. H&E slides confirmed each diagnosis, reviewed by two pathologists independently. Sequencing was done on a sample of FFPE invasive lung adenocarcinoma tissue. This clonotype was sampled from a person aged 55 to 75 with lung adenocarcinoma. J is TRBJ1-5 and V is TRBV4-1; D is perhaps TRBD1 (6 bases). The CDR3 region has the DNA TGCGCCAGCAGCCACCAATATAGGGGGGACCTTAGTCAGCCCCAGCATTTT. It specifies CASSHQYRGDLSQPQHF.